These 4 T cell receptor beta chains were all obtained from the same sample, sequenced in a study of CD8+CD57+ T cells in acquired aplastic anemia. Researchers used genomic DNA as the template to profile TCR beta VDJ and CDR3. One entry per CDR3 protein, called by TCRdb with MiXCR from the reads. In the table there are about 130,000 distinct CDR3 sequences, less than 45% of which are singletons. The sequenced sample was sorted CD4+, CD8+, or CD8+CD57+ T cells (not recorded which) from PBMCs. The source of these receptors is a human donor in good health, serving as a control.

This clonotype was detected ten times or more. The chain recombines TRBV7-9 with TRBJ2-3; D gene uncertain. V was shortened by 0 bases and J by 6 bases, with 16 bases between the two germline ends. Germline loops: CDR1 SEHNR, CDR2 FQNEAQ (reference sequence). This CDR3 region has 16 residues. CDR3 bases: TGTGCCAGCAGCTTAGCGGTAGGGTTTGGTGCGGATACGCAGTATTTT. It codes for CASSLAVGFGADTQYF.

This clonotype was detected many times. V gene TRBV7-2 combines with J gene TRBJ1-1, with 9 bases fitting TRBD1. Germline assignment: CDR1 SGHTA and CDR2 FQGNSA. V dropped 5 bases and J dropped 4; count of bases not matched to a gene: 2. The CDR3 runs 13 residues. CDR3 in DNA: TGTGCCAGCAGCAAGGACAGGGGCACTGAAGCTTTCTTT. Translation gives CASSKDRGTEAFF.

This clonotype was found many times. This chain links TRBV2 with TRBJ1-3; the D is unclear. Deletions cut 2 bases from V and 2 bases from J, with 10 bases between. The CDR3 is made up of 15 amino acids. CDR1 SNHLY and CDR2 FYNNEI come from the germline V gene. CDR3 bases: TGTGCCAGCAGTGAATTTAGTACGGCTGGAAACACCATATATTTT. It translates to CASSEFSTAGNTIYF.

The chain carries TRBV25-1 and TRBJ2-6; no firm D call. The CDR3 totals 13 residues. Germline values: CDR1 MGHDK, CDR2 SYGVNS. V shed 2 bases and J shed 5 bases, with 4 bases lying between them. The CDR3 loop is CASSEEWANVLTF. CDR3 nucleotide sequence: TGTGCCAGCAGTGAAGAGTGGGCCAACGTCCTGACTTTC.